The clone carrying this TCR beta chain was seen once. The antigen is not known. This record belongs to a study of beta chain features in type 1 diabetes. The CDR3 is made up of 18 amino acids. The entirety of the isolated RNA underwent reverse transcription, so expressed TCRB transcripts were sequenced. Profiled with immunoSEQ multiplex PCR; TCRdb holds only in-frame clones, not every one. Of around 44,000 clones in the sample, approximately 49% were seen once. Broader study findings: Within patients, naive, central memory and Treg TCRB repertoires seemed more similar than within healthy donors. The question of HLA type influencing TCRB rearrangement was one that remained unresolved here.

Each of the CD4+ naive, central memory, regulatory and stem cell-like memory populations was sorted via CD45RO/CCR7/CD25/CD127/CD95/CD27. The chain couples TRBV21-1 to TRBJ2-3; the table names TRBD2, a call not compared with the DNA. TRBV21-1 is a listed pseudogene. The sequenced sample was stem cell memory CD4+ T cells from blood. This sequence originates from a woman in her twenties or thirties in good health. CDR3: CASSAPGTRNSCTDTQYF. The CDR3 DNA sequence: TGTGCCAGCAGCGCTCCCGGGACTAGGAATTCCTGCACAGATACGCAGTATTTT.